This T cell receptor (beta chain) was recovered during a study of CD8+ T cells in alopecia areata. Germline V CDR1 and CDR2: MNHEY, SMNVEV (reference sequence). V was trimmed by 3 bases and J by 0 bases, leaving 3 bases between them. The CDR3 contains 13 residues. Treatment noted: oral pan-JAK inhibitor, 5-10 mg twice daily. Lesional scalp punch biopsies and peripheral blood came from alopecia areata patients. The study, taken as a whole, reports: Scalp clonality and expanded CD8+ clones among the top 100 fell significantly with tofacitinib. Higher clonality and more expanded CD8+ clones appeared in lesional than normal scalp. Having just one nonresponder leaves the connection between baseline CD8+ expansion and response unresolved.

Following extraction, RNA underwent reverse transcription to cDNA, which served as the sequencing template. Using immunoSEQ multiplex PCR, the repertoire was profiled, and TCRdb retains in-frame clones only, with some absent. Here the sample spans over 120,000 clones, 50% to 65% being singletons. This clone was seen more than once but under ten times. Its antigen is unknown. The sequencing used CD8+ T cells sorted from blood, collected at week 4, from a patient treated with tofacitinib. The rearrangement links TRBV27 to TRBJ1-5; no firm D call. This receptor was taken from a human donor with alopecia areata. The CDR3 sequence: CASSFHSNQPQHF. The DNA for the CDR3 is TGTGCCAGCAGTTTTCATAGCAATCAGCCCCAGCATTTT.